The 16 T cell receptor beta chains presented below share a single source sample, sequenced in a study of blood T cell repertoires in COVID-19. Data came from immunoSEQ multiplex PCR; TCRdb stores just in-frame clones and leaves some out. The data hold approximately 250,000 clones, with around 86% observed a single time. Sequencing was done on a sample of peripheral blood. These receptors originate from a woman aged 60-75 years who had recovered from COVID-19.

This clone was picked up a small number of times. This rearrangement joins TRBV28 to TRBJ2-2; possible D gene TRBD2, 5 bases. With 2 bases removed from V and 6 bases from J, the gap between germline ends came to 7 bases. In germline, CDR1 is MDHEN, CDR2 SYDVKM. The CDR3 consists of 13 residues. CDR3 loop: CASSLREPGELFF. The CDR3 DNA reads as TGTGCCAGCAGTTTACGGGAACCCGGGGAGCTGTTTTTT.

CDR3 DNA: TGCGCCAGCAGCTTGGGCGGGGTCCAAGAGACCCAGTACTTC. This encodes CASSLGGVQETQYF. J is TRBJ2-5 and V is TRBV5-1, with D possibly TRBD2 on 6 matching bases. Germline V gives CDR1 SGHRS, CDR2 YFSETQ. CDR3 length: 14 amino acids. Between the trimmed V and J ends, which lost 0 bases and 1 base, there was a span of 7 bases.

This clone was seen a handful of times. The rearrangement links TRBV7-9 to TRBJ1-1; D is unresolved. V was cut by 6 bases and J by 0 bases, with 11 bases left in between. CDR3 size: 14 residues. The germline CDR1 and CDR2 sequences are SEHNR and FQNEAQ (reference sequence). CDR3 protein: CASSLQQLNTEAFF. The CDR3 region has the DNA TGTGCCAGCAGTCTACAGCAATTGAACACTGAAGCTTTCTTT.

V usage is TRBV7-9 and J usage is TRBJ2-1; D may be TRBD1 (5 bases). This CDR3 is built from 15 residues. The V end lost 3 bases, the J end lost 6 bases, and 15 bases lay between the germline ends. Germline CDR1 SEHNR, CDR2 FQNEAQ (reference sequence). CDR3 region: CASSFDMAGINEQFF. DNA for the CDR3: TGTGCCAGCAGCTTCGACATGGCAGGGATCAATGAGCAGTTCTTC.

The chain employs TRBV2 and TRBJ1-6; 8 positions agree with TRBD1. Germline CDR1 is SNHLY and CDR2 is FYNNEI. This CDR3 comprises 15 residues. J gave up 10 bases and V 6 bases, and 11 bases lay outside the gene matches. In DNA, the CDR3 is TGTGCCAGCAGAAAAGCAGGGGGCGCGGGCTCACCCCTCCACTTT. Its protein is CASRKAGGAGSPLHF.

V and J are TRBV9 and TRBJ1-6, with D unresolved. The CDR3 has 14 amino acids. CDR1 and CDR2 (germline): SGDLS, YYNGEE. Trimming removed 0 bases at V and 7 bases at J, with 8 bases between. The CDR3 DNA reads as TGTGCCAGCAGCGTAGTGGGCCCCAATTCACCCCTCCACTTT. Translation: CASSVVGPNSPLHF.

The CDR3 region is CASSSLMSTEAFF. The CDR3, as DNA: TGTGCCAGCAGTTCCCTGATGAGCACTGAAGCTTTCTTT. V usage is TRBV27 and J usage is TRBJ1-1; D uncertain. Per germline, CDR1 MNHEY and CDR2 SMNVEV (reference sequence). The CDR3 is made up of 13 amino acids. The V and J ends lost 4 bases and 4 bases respectively, with 10 bases between them.

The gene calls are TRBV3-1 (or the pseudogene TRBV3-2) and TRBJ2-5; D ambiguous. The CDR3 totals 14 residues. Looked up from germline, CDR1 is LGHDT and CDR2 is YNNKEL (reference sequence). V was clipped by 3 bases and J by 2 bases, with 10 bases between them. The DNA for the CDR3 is TGTGCCAGCAGCCATAGACTGAGTCAAGAGACCCAGTACTTC. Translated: CASSHRLSQETQYF.

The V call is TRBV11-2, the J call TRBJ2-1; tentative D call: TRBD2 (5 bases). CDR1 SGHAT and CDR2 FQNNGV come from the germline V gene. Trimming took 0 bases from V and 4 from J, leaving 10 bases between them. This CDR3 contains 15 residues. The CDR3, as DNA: TGTGCCAGCAGCTTAGAACTAGGGCCTTACAATGAGCAGTTCTTC. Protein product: CASSLELGPYNEQFF.

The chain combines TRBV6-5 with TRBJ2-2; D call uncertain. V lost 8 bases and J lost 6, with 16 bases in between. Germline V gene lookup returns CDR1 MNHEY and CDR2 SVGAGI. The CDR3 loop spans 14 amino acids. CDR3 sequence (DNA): TGTGCCAGCTGGGTGCAGGTTGGGTCCGGGGAGCTGTTTTTT. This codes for CASWVQVGSGELFF.

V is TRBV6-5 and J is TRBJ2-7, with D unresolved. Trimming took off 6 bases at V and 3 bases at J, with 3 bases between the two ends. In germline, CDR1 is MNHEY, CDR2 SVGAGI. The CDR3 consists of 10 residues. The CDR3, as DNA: TGTGCCAGCAGCCTCTACGAGCAGTACTTC. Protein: CASSLYEQYF.

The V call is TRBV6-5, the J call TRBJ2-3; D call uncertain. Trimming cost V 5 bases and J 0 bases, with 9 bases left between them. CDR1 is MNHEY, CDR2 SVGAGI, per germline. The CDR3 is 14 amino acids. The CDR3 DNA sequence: TGTGCCAGCAGTAAGACAATCAGCACAGATACGCAGTATTTT. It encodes CASSKTISTDTQYF.

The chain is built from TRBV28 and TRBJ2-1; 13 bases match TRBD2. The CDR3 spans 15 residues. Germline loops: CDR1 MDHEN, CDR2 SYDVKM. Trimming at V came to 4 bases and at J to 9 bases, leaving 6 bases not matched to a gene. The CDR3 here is CASSSTSGGAGEQFF. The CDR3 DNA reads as TGTGCCAGCAGTTCAACTAGCGGGGGGGCCGGTGAGCAGTTCTTC.

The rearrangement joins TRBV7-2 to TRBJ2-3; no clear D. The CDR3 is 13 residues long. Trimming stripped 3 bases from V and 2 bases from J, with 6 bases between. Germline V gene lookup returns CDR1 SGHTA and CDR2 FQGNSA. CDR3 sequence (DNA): TGTGCCAGCAGCTTTCAAATCACAGATACGCAGTATTTT. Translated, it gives CASSFQITDTQYF.

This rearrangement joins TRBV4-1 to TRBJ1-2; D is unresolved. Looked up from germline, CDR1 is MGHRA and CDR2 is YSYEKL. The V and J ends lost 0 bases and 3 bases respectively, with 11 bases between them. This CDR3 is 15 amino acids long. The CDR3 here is CASSQDGAGYYGYTF. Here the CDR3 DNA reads TGCGCCAGCAGCCAAGACGGCGCCGGGTACTATGGCTACACCTTC.

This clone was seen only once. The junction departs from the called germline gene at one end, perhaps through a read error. The CDR3 region is CASSFDWTGSYF. The CDR3 DNA follows: TGTGCCAGCAGTTTCGACTGGACAGGGTCATATTTT. The chain links TRBV28 to TRBJ1-5; TRBD1 aligns across 8 bases. CDR3 size: 12 residues. Germline lookup yields CDR1 MDHEN and CDR2 SYDVKM. Filled out from reference TRBV28 and TRBJ1-5, the complete variable domain reads DVKVTQSSRYLVKRTGEKVFLECVQDMDHENMFWYRQDPGLGLRLIYFSYDVKMKEKGDIPEGYSVSREKKERFSLILESASTNQTSMYLCASSFDWTGSYFGDGTRLSIL.